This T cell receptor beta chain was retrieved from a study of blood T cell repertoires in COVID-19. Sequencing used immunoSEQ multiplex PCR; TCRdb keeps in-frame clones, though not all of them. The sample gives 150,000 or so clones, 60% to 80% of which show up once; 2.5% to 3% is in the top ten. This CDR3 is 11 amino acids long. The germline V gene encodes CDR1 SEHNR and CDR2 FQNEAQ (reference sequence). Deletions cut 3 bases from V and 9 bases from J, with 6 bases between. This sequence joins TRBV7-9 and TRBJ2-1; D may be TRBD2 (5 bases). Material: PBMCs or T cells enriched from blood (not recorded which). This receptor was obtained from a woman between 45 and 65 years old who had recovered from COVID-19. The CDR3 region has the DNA TGTGCCAGCAGCTTCCGGGGTGAGCAGTTCTTC. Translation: CASSFRGEQFF.